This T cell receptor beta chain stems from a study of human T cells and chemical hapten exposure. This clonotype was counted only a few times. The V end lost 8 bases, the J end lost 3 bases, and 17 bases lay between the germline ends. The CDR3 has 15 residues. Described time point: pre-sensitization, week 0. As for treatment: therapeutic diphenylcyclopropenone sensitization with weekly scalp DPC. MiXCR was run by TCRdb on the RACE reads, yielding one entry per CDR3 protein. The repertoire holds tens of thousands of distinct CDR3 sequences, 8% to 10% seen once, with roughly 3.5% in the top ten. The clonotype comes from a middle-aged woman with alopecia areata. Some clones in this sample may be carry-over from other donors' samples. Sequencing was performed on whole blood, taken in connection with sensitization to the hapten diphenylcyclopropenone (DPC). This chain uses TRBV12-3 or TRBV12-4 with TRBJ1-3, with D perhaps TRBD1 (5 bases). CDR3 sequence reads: CASSRSGGFGNTIYF. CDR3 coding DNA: TGTGCCAGCTCCCGAAGCGGGGGGTTTGGAAACACCATATATTTT.